This record covers a single T cell receptor (beta chain). Its antigen is not known. The sample comes from a study of T cell responses to AZD1222 COVID-19 vaccine. Study-level results: Reports say nearly half of spike-specific TCRs go after unmutated variant regions. CD4 TCRs associated with vaccination spanned spike, dominating at 160-218 and 743-854. Seropositivity was recorded at baseline in only six AZD1222 recipients.

Sequencing used immunoSEQ multiplex PCR; TCRdb keeps in-frame clones, though not all of them. Altogether 89,000 or so clones are present, over 75% being singletons, with the ten largest covering around 17%. With 5 bases removed from V and 9 bases from J, the gap between germline ends came to 10 bases. In germline, CDR1 is SGHTA, CDR2 FQGNSA. The CDR3 is made up of 12 amino acids. The receptor was isolated from an adult in good health. Sequencing used peripheral blood, obtained on day 0 of AZD1222 vaccination. The rearrangement joins TRBV7-2 to TRBJ2-2, with D possibly TRBD1 on 5 matching bases. The CDR3 DNA sequence: TGTGCCAGCAGCCTACAGGCGTGGGAGCTGTTTTTT. This translates into CASSLQAWELFF.